Below, one T cell receptor (beta chain) is given with its context. These data originate in a study of blood T cells in healthy people across ages. For the study at large: About one barcoded beta molecule was captured per two T cells (by template switching).

With a J-beta primer mix and a sample-barcoded 5' primer, a second PCR ran roughly 6 to 11 cycles. With 12 random nucleotides, a template-switch adaptor tagged each individual cDNA molecule. All samples yielded 2.5 million or more CDR3-containing paired-end reads. TCRdb ran MiXCR on the 5' RACE reads and lists one entry per CDR3 protein. The sample holds 780,000 or so distinct CDR3 sequences, more than 50% seen once. Germline assignment: CDR1 MNHEY and CDR2 SMNVEV (reference sequence). J lost 2 bases, V lost 4 bases, and 8 bases had no gene match. This CDR3 is built from 16 residues. This receptor was obtained from a man in his forties or fifties in good health. V gene TRBV27 combines with J gene TRBJ2-1; 7 bases align to TRBD1. The sample comprised blood. This CDR3 is CASSSLDRLAYNEQFF. The CDR3 region has the DNA TGTGCCAGCAGTTCCCTGGACAGGCTGGCCTACAATGAGCAGTTCTTC.